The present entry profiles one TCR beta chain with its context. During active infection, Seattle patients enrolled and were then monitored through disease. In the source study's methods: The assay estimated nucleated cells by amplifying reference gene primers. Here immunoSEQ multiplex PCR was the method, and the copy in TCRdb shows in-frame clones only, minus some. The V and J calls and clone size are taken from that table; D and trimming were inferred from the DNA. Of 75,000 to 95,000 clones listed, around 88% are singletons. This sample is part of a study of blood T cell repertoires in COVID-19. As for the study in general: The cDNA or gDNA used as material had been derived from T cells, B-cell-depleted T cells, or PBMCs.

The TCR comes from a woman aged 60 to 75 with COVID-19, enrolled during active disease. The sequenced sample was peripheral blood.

CDR3 residues: CASRVRGWDQPQHF. CDR3 DNA: TGTGCCAGCAGGGTTCGGGGTTGGGATCAGCCCCAGCATTTT. This chain links TRBV27 with TRBJ1-5; D unresolved. Germline CDR1 reads MNHEY; CDR2 reads SMNVEV (reference sequence). This CDR3 is 14 amino acids long. The germline V and J ends were trimmed by 6 bases and 5 bases, with 14 bases remaining between them.